What follows are 10 T cell receptor beta chains derived from one specimen sequenced in a study of OX40 agonist ivuxolimab in advanced cancers. Only in-frame clones appear in the TCRdb table, and some are missing; sequencing was by immunoSEQ multiplex PCR. The top ten clones hold about 0.83% of a sample with more than 65,000 clones, 85% of them seen once. The sequencing used CD4+ or CD8+ T cells sorted from blood, collected in a trial of the OX40 agonist ivuxolimab. The receptors originated from an adult with an advanced solid tumor such as melanoma, head and neck, liver or kidney cancer.

The chain combines TRBV6-5 with TRBJ2-7; no firm D call. Trimming shortened V by 6 bases and J by 7 bases, and 16 bases separated the two germline ends. CDR1 is MNHEY and CDR2 is SVGAGI in the germline V gene. The CDR3 totals 13 residues. CDR3 bases: TGTGCCAGCAGCCTCGGACGGCGAGGAGAGCAGTACTTC. Translating it yields CASSLGRRGEQYF.

The chain is built from TRBV7-2 and TRBJ2-5; 10 bases map to TRBD2. This CDR3 comprises 16 residues. CDR1 and CDR2 (germline): SGHTA, FQGNSA. V was clipped by 1 base and J by 3 bases; unmatched bases: 5. CDR3 loop: CASSLGALAGKETQYF. In DNA form, the CDR3 reads TGTGCCAGCAGCTTAGGTGCACTAGCGGGGAAAGAGACCCAGTACTTC.

This clone was recorded once. The V and J genes are TRBV12-5 and TRBJ2-2, with 12 bases fitting TRBD2. CDR3 length equals 17 residues. Germline CDR1 is LGHNT and CDR2 is FRNRAP. V lost 5 bases, J lost 1 base, and 5 bases stayed unmatched. The CDR3 bases are TGTGCTAGTGGTAGACAGACTAGCGGGAGGAACACCGGGGAGCTGTTTTTT. Its translation is CASGRQTSGRNTGELFF.

By sample share, this clone is medium-sized. J is TRBJ2-7 and V is TRBV6-1, with D maybe TRBD2 (5 bases). Deletions cut 6 bases from V and 2 bases from J, with 14 bases between. This CDR3 contains 14 residues. From germline, CDR1 is MNHNS and CDR2 SASEGT. The CDR3 spells CASSGVKGAYEQYF. CDR3 coding DNA: TGTGCCAGCAGCGGGGTAAAGGGTGCCTACGAGCAGTACTTC.

The chain combines TRBV7-9 with TRBJ2-7; D gene ambiguous. Germline lookup yields CDR1 SEHNR and CDR2 FQNEAQ (reference sequence). The CDR3 has 12 amino acids. Trimming shortened V by 6 bases and J by 3 bases, and 9 bases separated the two germline ends. The CDR3 here is CASSPSGYEQYF. The CDR3 bases are TGTGCCAGCAGTCCTTCCGGCTACGAGCAGTACTTC.

This clone was seen a few times. The gene calls are TRBV19 and TRBJ1-1; unclear D gene. CDR3 length: 12 amino acids. Germline assignment: CDR1 LNHDA and CDR2 SQIVND (reference sequence). Trimming removed 7 bases from V and 4 bases from J, with 10 bases in between. The CDR3, as DNA: TGTGCCAGTATGCGGGTTCCCACTGAAGCTTTCTTT. Its translation is CASMRVPTEAFF.

The J gene is TRBJ2-5, the V gene TRBV18; 10 nucleotides agree with TRBD1. Per germline, CDR1 KGHSH and CDR2 LQKENI. This CDR3 has 15 residues. The ends lost 2 bases at V and 7 bases at J; junction bases unmatched: 7. In DNA form, the CDR3 reads TGTGCCAGCTCACCAGGGGACAGGGGTATTGGGACCCAGTACTTC. The encoded protein is CASSPGDRGIGTQYF.

V usage is TRBV2 and J usage is TRBJ1-1; D gene unclear. V lost 5 bases and J lost 4, with 8 bases in between. In germline, CDR1 is SNHLY, CDR2 FYNNEI. This CDR3 is 12 amino acids long. DNA of the CDR3: TGTGCCAGCAGTTGGGAGTTCACTGAAGCTTTCTTT. Its translation: CASSWEFTEAFF.

The rearrangement uses TRBV19 and TRBJ1-2, with TRBD1 matching over 7 bases. The junction had 4 bases not matched to a gene; V was cut back by 7 bases and J by 2 bases. The V gene's germline CDR1 is LNHDA and CDR2 SQIVND (reference sequence). The length of the CDR3 is 13 residues. In nucleotides, the CDR3 is TGTGCCAGTACAACAGGGGCCAACTATGGCTACACCTTC. Its translation: CASTTGANYGYTF.

The V gene is TRBV7-2, the J gene TRBJ2-5; a possible D gene is TRBD1 (5 bases). V shed 1 base and J shed 5 bases, with 14 bases lying between them. The CDR3 contains 15 residues. CDR1 is SGHTA, CDR2 FQGNSA, per germline. Here the CDR3 DNA reads TGTGCCAGCAGCTTAGGGCAGGCCCCAGGGGAGACCCAGTACTTC. This encodes CASSLGQAPGETQYF.